This TCR beta chain is drawn from a study of T-cell memory formation after mild COVID-19. TCRdb ran MiXCR on the 5' RACE reads and lists one entry per CDR3 protein. The sample has more than 300,000 distinct CDR3 sequences, roughly 13% seen once; the top ten hold about 20%. Germline lookup yields CDR1 LGHNA and CDR2 YSLEER. CDR3 length: 16 amino acids. V lost 0 bases and J lost 0; bases outside the gene matches: 4. This clonotype was seen a few times. The specimen was PBMCs or a T cell subset sorted from them (not recorded which). The chain employs TRBV4-3 and TRBJ1-2, with TRBD1 matching 7 bases. The receptor was isolated from a man younger than 35 who had mild COVID-19 (a few samples of this study predate the infection). Cell type and time point are not known. In DNA, the CDR3 is TGCGCCAGCAGCCAAGATCGGGGGACAGCTAACTATGGCTACACCTTC. Its translation is CASSQDRGTANYGYTF.